Given below is one T cell receptor (beta chain) in context. Its target is not known. TCRdb reanalyzed the 5' RACE reads, giving one entry per CDR3 protein sequence and no DNA. This table holds some 200,000 distinct CDR3 sequences. This entry belongs to a study of monozygotic twins with inflammatory bowel disease. Germline V gene lookup returns CDR1 DFQATT and CDR2 SNEGSKA (reference sequence). This CDR3 comprises 16 residues. Donors gave about 2.5 ml of blood apiece. Study observations and caveats: Support was absent for any single strong signal or clonotype linked to IBD.

Material for sequencing was blood. The sequence derives from a human donor with ulcerative colitis or Crohn's disease, or a healthy co-twin of an affected twin (not recorded which). The genes are TRBV20-1 and TRBJ2-1; the TRBD1 assignment by TCRdb is unverifiable without DNA. CDR3 residues: CSARVYGAAGYNEQFF.